This T cell receptor beta chain was sequenced during a study of shared clonotypes between healthy human individuals. Original data processing: Quality scores were absent from the junction-only immunoSEQ sequences, so filtering differed. The protocol was immunoSEQ multiplex PCR, while the TCRdb copy is restricted to in-frame clones and leaves out a portion. The V and J calls and clone size are taken from that table; D and trimming were inferred from the DNA. The sample contains about 1.5 million clones, 95% to 99% of which appear only once. Trimming took 4 bases from V and 3 from J, leaving 18 bases between them. The CDR3 sequence is 16 residues long. The germline gives CDR1 SGHVS, CDR2 FQNEAQ.

Sequenced material: naive CD4+ T cells sorted from blood. Noted subset: CD45RA+ positively selected. The chain recombines TRBV7-8 with TRBJ2-5; maybe TRBD2 (6 bases). The TCR sequence derives from a man aged 30-40 years in good health. The CDR3 here is CASSYLLAPGKETQYF. The CDR3 DNA sequence: TGTGCCAGCAGCTACTTACTAGCTCCTGGCAAAGAGACCCAGTACTTC.